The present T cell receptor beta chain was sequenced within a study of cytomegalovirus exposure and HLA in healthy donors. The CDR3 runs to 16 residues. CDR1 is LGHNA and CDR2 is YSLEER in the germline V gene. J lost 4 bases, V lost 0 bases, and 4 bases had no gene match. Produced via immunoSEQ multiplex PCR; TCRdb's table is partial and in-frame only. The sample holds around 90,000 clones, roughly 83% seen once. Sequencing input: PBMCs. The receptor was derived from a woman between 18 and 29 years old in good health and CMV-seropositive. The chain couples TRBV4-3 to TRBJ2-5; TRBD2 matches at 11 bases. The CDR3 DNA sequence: TGCGCCAGCAGCCAAGATAGCGGGGGGGCCGGAGAGACCCAGTACTTC. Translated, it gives CASSQDSGGAGETQYF.